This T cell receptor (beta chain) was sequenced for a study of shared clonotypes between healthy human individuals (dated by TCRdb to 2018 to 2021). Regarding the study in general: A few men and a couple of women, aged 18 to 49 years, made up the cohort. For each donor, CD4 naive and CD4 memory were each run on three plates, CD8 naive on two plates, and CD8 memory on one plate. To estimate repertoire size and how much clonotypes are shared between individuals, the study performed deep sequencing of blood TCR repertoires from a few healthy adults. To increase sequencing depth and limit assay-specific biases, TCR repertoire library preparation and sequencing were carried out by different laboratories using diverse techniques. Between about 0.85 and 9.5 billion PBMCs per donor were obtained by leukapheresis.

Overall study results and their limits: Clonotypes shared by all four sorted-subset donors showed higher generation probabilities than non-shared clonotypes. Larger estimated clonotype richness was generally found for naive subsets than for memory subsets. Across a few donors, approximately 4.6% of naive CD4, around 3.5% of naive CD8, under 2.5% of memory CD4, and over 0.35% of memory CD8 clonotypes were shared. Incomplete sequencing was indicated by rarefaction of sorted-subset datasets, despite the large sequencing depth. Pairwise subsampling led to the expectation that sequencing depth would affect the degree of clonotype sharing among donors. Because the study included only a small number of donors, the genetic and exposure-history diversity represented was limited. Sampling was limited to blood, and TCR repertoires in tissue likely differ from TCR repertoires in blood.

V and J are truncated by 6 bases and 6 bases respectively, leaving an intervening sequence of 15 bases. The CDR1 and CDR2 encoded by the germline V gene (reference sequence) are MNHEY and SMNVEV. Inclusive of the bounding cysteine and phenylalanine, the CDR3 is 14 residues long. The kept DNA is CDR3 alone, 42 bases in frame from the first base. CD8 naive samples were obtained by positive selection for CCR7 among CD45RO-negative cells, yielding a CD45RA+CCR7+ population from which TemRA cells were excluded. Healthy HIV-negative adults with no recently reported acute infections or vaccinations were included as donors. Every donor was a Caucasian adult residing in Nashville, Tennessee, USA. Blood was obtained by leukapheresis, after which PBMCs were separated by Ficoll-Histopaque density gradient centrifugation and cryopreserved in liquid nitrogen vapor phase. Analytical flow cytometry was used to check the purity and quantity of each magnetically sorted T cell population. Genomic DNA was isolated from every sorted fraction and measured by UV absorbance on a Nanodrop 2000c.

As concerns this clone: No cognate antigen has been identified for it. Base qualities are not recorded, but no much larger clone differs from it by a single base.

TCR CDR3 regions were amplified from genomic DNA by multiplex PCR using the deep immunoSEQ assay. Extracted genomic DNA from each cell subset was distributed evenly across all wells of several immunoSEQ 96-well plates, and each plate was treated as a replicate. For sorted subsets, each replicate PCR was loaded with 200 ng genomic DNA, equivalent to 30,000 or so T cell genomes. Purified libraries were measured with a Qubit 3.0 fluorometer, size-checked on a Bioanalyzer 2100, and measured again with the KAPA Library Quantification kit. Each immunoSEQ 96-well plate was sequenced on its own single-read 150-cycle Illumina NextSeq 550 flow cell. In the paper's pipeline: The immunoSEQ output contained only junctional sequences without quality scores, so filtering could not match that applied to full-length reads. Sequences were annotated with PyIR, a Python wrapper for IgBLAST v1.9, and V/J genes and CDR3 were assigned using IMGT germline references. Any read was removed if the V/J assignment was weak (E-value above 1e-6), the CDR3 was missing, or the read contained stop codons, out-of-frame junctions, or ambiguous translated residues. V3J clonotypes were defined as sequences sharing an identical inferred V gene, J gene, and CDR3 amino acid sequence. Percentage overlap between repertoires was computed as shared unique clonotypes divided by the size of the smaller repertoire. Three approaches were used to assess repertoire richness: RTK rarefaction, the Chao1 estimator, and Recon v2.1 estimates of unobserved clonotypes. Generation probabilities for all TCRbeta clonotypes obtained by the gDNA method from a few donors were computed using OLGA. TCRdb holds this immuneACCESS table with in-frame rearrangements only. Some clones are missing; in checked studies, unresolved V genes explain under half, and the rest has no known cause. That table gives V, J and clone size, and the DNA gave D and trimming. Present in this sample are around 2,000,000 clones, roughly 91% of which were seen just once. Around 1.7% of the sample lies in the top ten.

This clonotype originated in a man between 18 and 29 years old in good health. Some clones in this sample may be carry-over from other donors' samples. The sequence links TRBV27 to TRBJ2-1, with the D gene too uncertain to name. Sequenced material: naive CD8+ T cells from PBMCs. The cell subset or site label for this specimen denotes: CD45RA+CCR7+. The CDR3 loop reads CASSDSGPFNEQFF. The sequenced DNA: TGTGCCAGCAGCGACTCAGGACCCTTCAATGAGCAGTTCTTC.